The next 10 T cell receptor beta chains were all read from a single sample in a study of regulatory T cells in long-lasting Graves disease (dated by TCRdb to the early 2020s). The time point label corresponds to: persistent/refractory GD, antithyroid drugs over 5 years with positive TRAb. For both TCR sequencing and RNA sequencing, RNA was extracted from PBMCs in TRIzol. The library relied on multiplex PCR. The sequencer was an Illumina HiSeq 4000. To build TCR beta libraries, CDR3 regions were amplified by Arm-PCR using iRepertoire HTBI primers. Starting from the raw public reads, TCRdb applied fastp trimming at Q25, assembled clones with MiXCR and retained in-frame beta chains. A single entry per CDR3 protein holds the most common genes and DNA from its merged rows. Present in this sample are hundreds of thousands of distinct CDR3 sequences, about 30% of which were seen just once. About two fifths of the sample comes from the top ten.

Specimen: peripheral blood mononuclear cells (PBMCs), collected when the disease was refractory, from a patient treated with antithyroid drugs. The receptors stem from a female donor with Graves disease.

The sample holds many counts of this clonotype. The rearrangement joins TRBV29-1 to TRBJ2-5; D is unresolved. The length of the CDR3 is 10 residues. Germline lookup yields CDR1 SQVTM and CDR2 ANQGSEA. V shed 6 bases and J shed 3 bases, with 5 bases lying between them. The CDR3 sequence: CSVGKETQYF. CDR3 in DNA: TGCAGCGTAGGGAAAGAGACCCAGTACTTC.

The chain has TRBV30 and TRBJ2-7; TRBD2 agrees at 7 bases. CDR1 and CDR2 from the germline V gene are GTSNPN and SVGIG (reference sequence). The junction had 0 bases not matched to a gene; V was cut back by 4 bases and J by 3 bases. CDR3 length: 11 residues. The CDR3 is CAWTGGYEQYF. The CDR3 DNA is TGTGCCTGGACGGGGGGCTACGAGCAGTACTTC.

The chain uses TRBV28 and TRBJ1-5, with a possible D match to TRBD1 (6 bases). V lost 4 bases and J lost 5, with 12 bases in between. CDR3 length: 14 residues. In germline, CDR1 is MDHEN, CDR2 SYDVKM. For the CDR3, the DNA is TGTGCCAGCAGTTGGGACACCGGCGATCAGCCCCAGCATTTT. It is translated as CASSWDTGDQPQHF.

The CDR3 here is CSAREEPEREGLETQYF. For the CDR3, the DNA is TGCAGTGCTAGAGAGGAGCCTGAGCGGGAGGGATTAGAGACCCAGTACTTC. This sequence joins TRBV20-1 and TRBJ2-5, with TRBD2 matching 10 bases. This CDR3 spans 17 amino acids. CDR1 and CDR2 (germline): DFQATT, SNEGSKA (reference sequence). V was pared by 0 bases and J by 4 bases, with 11 bases of the junction left unmatched.

V gene TRBV12-3 or TRBV12-4 combines with J gene TRBJ2-3; 8 bases are a match to TRBD2. Trimming took 3 bases from V and 4 from J; bases not matched to a gene: 9. The CDR3 is made up of 16 amino acids. The chain's CDR3 is CASSFIAREAPDTQYF. CDR3 in DNA: TGTGCCAGCAGTTTTATAGCGCGGGAGGCCCCAGATACGCAGTATTTT.

The chain recombines TRBV9 with TRBJ2-7; D not certain. The CDR3 extends over 13 amino acids. The germline V gene encodes CDR1 SGDLS and CDR2 YYNGEE. Deletions cut 3 bases from V and 3 bases from J, with 10 bases between. CDR3 sequence reads: CASSDLENYEQYF. The DNA of the CDR3 is TGTGCCAGCAGCGACTTAGAAAACTACGAGCAGTACTTC.

The rearrangement joins TRBV27 to TRBJ1-6; 7 positions match TRBD1. The CDR3 is 13 amino acids. Per the germline V gene, CDR1 is MNHEY and CDR2 is SMNVEV (reference sequence). J was trimmed by 6 bases and V by 6 bases; bases with no gene match: 2. The CDR3 protein is CASRTGFNSPLHF. The DNA for the CDR3 is TGTGCCAGCAGGACAGGGTTTAATTCACCCCTCCACTTT.

The genes are TRBV20-1 and TRBJ1-5, with D maybe TRBD1 (6 bases). The CDR3 has 14 residues. V lost 5 bases to trimming and J lost 0 bases, with 11 bases between them. Germline CDR1 DFQATT, CDR2 SNEGSKA (reference sequence). This CDR3 is CSAGGEVSNQPQHF. The CDR3, as DNA: TGCAGTGCTGGGGGCGAAGTTAGCAATCAGCCCCAGCATTTT.

The gene calls are TRBV12-3 or TRBV12-4 and TRBJ1-1, with 7 positions matching TRBD1. Germline trimming cut 7 bases from V and 5 bases from J; bases unmatched to any gene: 16. CDR3 size: 16 residues. The CDR3 sequence: CASTAARGGWGTEAFF. The CDR3 region has the DNA TGTGCCAGCACCGCCGCTAGAGGGGGCTGGGGTACTGAAGCTTTCTTT.

This clonotype showed up just a few times. The J gene is TRBJ1-5, the V gene TRBV11-2; maybe TRBD1 (6 bases). Trimming took off 1 base at V and 5 bases at J, with 15 bases between the two ends. From germline, CDR1 is SGHAT and CDR2 FQNNGV. This CDR3 contains 16 residues. The DNA for the CDR3 is TGTGCCAGCAGCTTAGGTGGGGCACAGGGTCATCAGCCCCAGCATTTT. Translating gives CASSLGGAQGHQPQHF.